This section outlines one TCR beta chain sequence together with its context. Its antigen is as yet unknown. This CDR3 has 13 amino acids. V lost 6 bases and J lost 5; bases outside the gene matches: 7. Germline assignment: CDR1 MGHDK and CDR2 SYGVNS. Via MiXCR, TCRdb re-called the RT-PCR reads, giving one row per CDR3 protein. The sample has hundreds of thousands of distinct CDR3 sequences, 10% to 15% seen once. This sample is part of a study of response to subunit inactivated influenza vaccine. Study-wide findings and caveats: There was a suggestion from the authors that each seasonal influenza vaccination recruits few new T cells.

The genes are TRBV25-1 and TRBJ2-7; TRBD1 agrees at 7 bases. The specimen comprised PBMCs from blood, sampled on the day of vaccination. This receptor was identified in a man aged 45-65 years who received an inactivated influenza vaccine. DNA of the CDR3: TGTGCCAGCAGACAGACAGGGTTCAACGAGCAGTACTTC. This codes for CASRQTGFNEQYF.